The T cell receptor (beta chain) under discussion was sequenced for a study of OX40 agonist ivuxolimab in advanced cancers. The V segment lost 5 bases and the J segment 11 bases; nucleotides outside the gene matches: 8. Looked up from germline, CDR1 is SGHTA and CDR2 is FQGNSA. The CDR3 length is 14 residues. Clones were sequenced by immunoSEQ multiplex PCR, and TCRdb holds only the in-frame ones, with some missing. The sample contains tens of thousands of clones, about 89% of which appear only once. The sequence was obtained from an adult with an advanced solid tumor such as melanoma, head and neck, liver or kidney cancer. The sample consisted of CD4+ or CD8+ T cells sorted from blood, taken in a trial of the OX40 agonist ivuxolimab. This sequence joins TRBV7-2 and TRBJ1-6, with 8 bases fitting TRBD1. In DNA form, the CDR3 reads TGTGCCAGCAGCATGGGACAGGCAAGGACACCCCTCCACTTT. Protein: CASSMGQARTPLHF.